These 10 T cell receptor beta chains share one sample of origin, sequenced in a study of CD8 T cells in Susac syndrome. Roughly 0.45 to 1 ug RNA was reverse transcribed with random hexamers. TCRdb reanalysed the immunoSEQ multiplex PCR reads using MiXCR and keeps one entry per CDR3 protein. The sample lists just over 80,000 distinct CDR3 sequences, 94% seen once, with 0.25% to 0.3% in the top ten. Sample: CD8+ T cells from PBMCs. Every receptor here comes from a human donor in good health.

The chain couples TRBV12-3 or TRBV12-4 to TRBJ2-2; D is possibly TRBD2 (6 bases). The V and J ends lost 6 bases and 5 bases respectively, with 13 bases between them. The CDR3 sequence is 14 residues long. DNA for the CDR3: TGTGCCAGCAGCCCACCTCGGGGGACCGGGGAGCTGTTTTTT. Amino acids: CASSPPRGTGELFF.

The chain combines TRBV27 with TRBJ1-1; no clear D. This CDR3 is 13 amino acids long. Trimming cost V 7 bases and J 4 bases, with 13 bases left between them. Germline V gives CDR1 MNHEY, CDR2 SMNVEV (reference sequence). Here the CDR3 reads CASTTGSGTEAFF. The CDR3 nucleotides read TGTGCCAGCACTACTGGGTCGGGCACTGAAGCTTTCTTT.

The chain joins TRBV27 to TRBJ2-7, with D hard to call. Germline CDR1 reads MNHEY; CDR2 reads SMNVEV (reference sequence). The CDR3 length is 13 residues. Trimming stripped 4 bases from V and 3 bases from J, with 10 bases between. The CDR3 region is CASSSGPLYEQYV. In DNA form, the CDR3 reads TGTGCCAGCAGTTCAGGACCCCTCTACGAGCAGTACGTC.

The chain combines TRBV9 with TRBJ2-7; 7 bases line up with TRBD1. Germline trimming cut 4 bases from V and 5 bases from J; bases unmatched to any gene: 6. Germline loops: CDR1 SGDLS, CDR2 YYNGEE. The CDR3 loop spans 13 amino acids. The CDR3 DNA reads as TGTGCCAGCAGCCCCCGACAGGGCCACGAGCAGTACTTC. It codes for CASSPRQGHEQYF.

This chain links TRBV29-1 with TRBJ2-3, with 8 nucleotides matching TRBD1. The CDR3 contains 13 residues. Germline V CDR1 and CDR2: SQVTM, ANQGSEA. Germline trimming cut 7 bases from V and 0 bases from J; bases unmatched to any gene: 3. The CDR3 nucleotides are TGCAGCGCCCGGGACAGGAGCACAGATACGCAGTATTTT. Its translation is CSARDRSTDTQYF.

The chain is built from TRBV27 and TRBJ1-4; TRBD1 is a possible D gene (5 bases). Trimming pared 5 bases from V and 7 bases from J, leaving 17 bases between. CDR1 and CDR2 from the germline V gene are MNHEY and SMNVEV (reference sequence). This CDR3 has 15 amino acids. As DNA, the CDR3 is TGTGCCAGCAGTCCTTTTGGGGGGTATGGTGAAAAACTGTTTTTT. Protein: CASSPFGGYGEKLFF.

This clonotype was observed a few times. The V gene is TRBV4-3, the J gene TRBJ2-5, with 7 bases fitting TRBD2. The CDR3 contains 14 residues. The V and J ends lost 5 bases and 5 bases, in that order; junction bases with no gene match: 8. The germline V gene has CDR1 LGHNA and CDR2 YSLEER. The CDR3 spells CASSYGDYGETQYF. The CDR3 DNA is TGCGCCAGCAGCTACGGGGACTATGGGGAGACCCAGTACTTC.

The V and J genes are TRBV5-1 and TRBJ2-7; TRBD2 is a possible D gene (5 bases). Germline V gene lookup returns CDR1 SGHRS and CDR2 YFSETQ. This CDR3 contains 18 residues. Trimming stripped 3 bases from V and 3 bases from J, with 25 bases between. CDR3 sequence reads: CASSYQPDTDGKNYEQYV. The CDR3 nucleotides read TGCGCCAGCAGCTACCAACCCGACACGGACGGGAAGAACTACGAGCAGTACGTC.

The V gene is TRBV9, the J gene TRBJ1-2; no firm D call. Deletions cut 4 bases from V and 5 bases from J, with 15 bases between. This CDR3 is built from 14 residues. Germline V gene data show CDR1 as SGDLS and CDR2 as YYNGEE. The CDR3 DNA reads TGTGCCAGCAGCCCCAGTGGGATCCCTTATGGCTACACCTTC. Its protein product is CASSPSGIPYGYTF.

This chain connects TRBV7-2 to TRBJ2-1, with D perhaps TRBD2 (5 bases). CDR1 and CDR2 from the germline V gene are SGHTA and FQGNSA. Trimming removed 2 bases from V and 4 bases from J, with 6 bases in between. CDR3 length: 13 residues. CDR3 sequence reads: CASSLSGYNEQFF. CDR3 nucleotide sequence: TGTGCCAGCAGCTTATCGGGGTACAATGAGCAGTTCTTC.